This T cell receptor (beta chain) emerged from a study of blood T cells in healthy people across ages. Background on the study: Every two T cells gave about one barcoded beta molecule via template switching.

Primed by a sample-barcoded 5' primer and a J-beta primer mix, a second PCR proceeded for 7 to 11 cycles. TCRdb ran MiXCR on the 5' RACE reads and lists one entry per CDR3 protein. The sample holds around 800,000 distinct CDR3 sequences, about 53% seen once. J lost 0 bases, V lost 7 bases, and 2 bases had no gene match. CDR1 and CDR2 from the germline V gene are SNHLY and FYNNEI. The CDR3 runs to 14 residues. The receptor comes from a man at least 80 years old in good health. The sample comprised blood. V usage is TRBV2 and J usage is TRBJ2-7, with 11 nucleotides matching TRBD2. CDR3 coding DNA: TGTGCCAGCAAGACTAGCGGGGTCTCCTACGAGCAGTACTTC. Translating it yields CASKTSGVSYEQYF.